A few counts support the clone carrying this T cell receptor beta chain. Its antigen remains unidentified. Trimming pared 2 bases from V and 4 bases from J, leaving 6 bases between. The CDR3 contains 12 residues. The V gene's germline CDR1 is MNHEY and CDR2 SMNVEV (reference sequence). This entry is derived from a study of Ad26.COV2.S vaccination and SARS-CoV-2 variants. On the study more broadly: Administration of Ad26.COV2.S was intramuscular, either once or twice 56 days apart.

Treatment denoted: roughly 19 received Ad26.COV2.S at low or high dose, single or two shots; 5 received placebo; per-sample allocation not given. Each sample was drawn 63 days after the first injection (of vaccine or placebo). Cohort 1b enrolled adults aged 18-55 years in Boston. This vaccine is an Ad26 vector that expresses the Wuhan-strain SARS-CoV-2 spike. Study-wide findings and caveats: Following vaccination, spike-specific CD8+ and CD4+ T cell responses reportedly exhibited substantial breadth.

Assay: immunoSEQ multiplex PCR; the TCRdb copy retains only in-frame clones and omits some. This sample has about 220,000 clones, with more than 75% found just once. The TCR originated in a person aged 18-60 years who received the Ad26.COV2.S COVID-19 vaccine or a placebo. The chain is built from TRBV27 and TRBJ2-7; tentative D call: TRBD1 (5 bases). Sequencing used peripheral blood, obtained in a trial of Ad26.COV2.S vaccine versus placebo. The CDR3 sequence: CASSLTGYEQYF. CDR3 nucleotides: TGTGCCAGCAGTTTAACAGGATACGAGCAGTACTTC.